Below are 6 T cell receptor beta chains sequenced from a single sample in a study of beta chain features in type 1 diabetes. As every portion of the isolated RNA was reverse transcribed, the sequencing read expressed TCRB transcripts. Data came from immunoSEQ multiplex PCR; TCRdb stores just in-frame clones and leaves some out. Found here are about 340,000 clones, approximately 15% of them singletons; the top ten hold around 0.016%. Regarding the study as a whole: Among all four CD4+ subsets, Type 1 diabetes patients had TCRB CDR3s that were moderately but significantly shorter.

The antigens these receptors bind are not known. The sequenced sample consisted of naive CD4+ T cells from blood. The receptors shown here come from a woman under 30 with type 1 diabetes.

This clone was observed a handful of times. The V and J genes are TRBV6-1 and TRBJ2-5; 7 nucleotides align to TRBD1. V lost 7 bases and J lost 5; bases outside the gene matches: 10. The CDR3 extends over 14 amino acids. CDR1 is MNHNS, CDR2 SASEGT, per germline. CDR3 region: CASTRGQDGETQYF. The CDR3 nucleotides read TGTGCCAGCACCCGAGGACAGGACGGGGAGACCCAGTACTTC.

The rearrangement joins TRBV2 to TRBJ2-1, with 10 bases matching TRBD2. With 4 bases clipped from V and 8 bases from J, the junction kept 8 bases outside the gene matches. The CDR3 extends over 15 amino acids. Germline values: CDR1 SNHLY, CDR2 FYNNEI. This chain's CDR3 is CASSVELAGYHEQFF. The CDR3 DNA is TGTGCCAGCAGTGTAGAACTAGCGGGATACCATGAGCAGTTCTTC. Using reference TRBV2 and TRBJ2-1 for the parts outside the CDR3, the full variable domain is EPEVTQTPSHQVTQMGQEVILRCVPISNHLYFYWYRQILGQKVEFLVSFYNNEISEKSEIFDDQFSVERPDGSNFTLKIRSTKLEDSAMYFCASSVELAGYHEQFFGPGTRLTVL.

The V gene is TRBV30, the J gene TRBJ2-3; 7 bases agree with TRBD2. CDR3 length: 14 residues. Trimming at V came to 2 bases and at J to 2 bases, leaving 4 bases not matched to a gene. CDR1 GTSNPN and CDR2 SVGIG come from the germline V gene (reference sequence). The CDR3 here is CAWSIAGVTDTQYF. CDR3 coding DNA: TGTGCCTGGAGTATCGCGGGGGTCACAGATACGCAGTATTTT.

The chain employs TRBV2 and TRBJ2-1; possibly TRBD2 for D (6 bases). With 6 bases removed from V and 6 bases from J, the gap between germline ends came to 9 bases. Germline loops: CDR1 SNHLY, CDR2 FYNNEI. There are 12 residues in the CDR3. CDR3 residues: CASRGGANEQFF. The DNA of the CDR3 is TGTGCCAGCAGAGGAGGGGCCAATGAGCAGTTCTTC.

V gene TRBV7-2 combines with J gene TRBJ2-2, with 8 bases aligning to TRBD2. Trimming cost V 6 bases and J 6 bases; bases outside gene matches: 9. Germline-derived CDR1 and CDR2 are SGHTA and FQGNSA. The CDR3 runs 15 residues. In nucleotides, the CDR3 is TGTGCCAGCAGAATCCGGACTAGCTCATCCGGGGAGCTGTTTTTT. Amino acids: CASRIRTSSSGELFF. The full variable domain, completed using reference TRBV7-2 and TRBJ2-2, is GAGVSQSPSNKVTEKGKDVELRCDPISGHTALYWYRQSLGQGLEFLIYFQGNSAPDKSGLPSDRFSAERTGGSVSTLTIQRTQQEDSAVYLCASRIRTSSSGELFFGEGSRLTVL.

This sequence joins TRBV4-2 and TRBJ1-5, with 7 bases aligning to TRBD1. CDR1 and CDR2 from the germline V gene are LGHNA and YNFKEQ. V was pared by 1 base and J by 1 base, with 7 bases of the junction left unmatched. This CDR3 comprises 17 residues. The chain's CDR3 is CASSQGSGTASNQPQHF. CDR3 DNA: TGTGCCAGCAGCCAAGGTTCAGGGACAGCAAGCAATCAGCCCCAGCATTTT.